This T cell receptor beta chain was obtained from a study of cytomegalovirus exposure and HLA in healthy donors. The study, taken as a whole, reports: The number of N-insertions in an Asian-associated ancestry cluster was reportedly below the roughly 700-donor mean in a later analysis. Earlier analysis yielded a pattern in which most TCR beta V segments were productive about 90% or about 30% of the time. A few chains linked to CMV were shown in vitro to be specific for CMV antigens.

PCR was performed using 60 Vbeta and 13 Jbeta primers. Sequencing used immunoSEQ multiplex PCR; TCRdb keeps in-frame clones, though not all of them. The profile shows under 95,000 clones, approximately 7.6% of them singletons. Nominally healthy donors were sampled, though unrecorded immune exposures were likely. V gave up 1 base and J gave up 4 bases; unmatched junction bases: 4. The V gene's germline CDR1 is GTSNPN and CDR2 SVGIG (reference sequence). The CDR3 consists of 15 residues. Turning to this clone: The antigen is not known.

This TCR came from a man between 50 and 59 years old in good health and CMV-seronegative. The sample comprised PBMCs. The chain has TRBV30 and TRBJ2-3, with TRBD1 matching over 11 bases. CDR3: CAWSAGTGGADTQYF. The DNA for the CDR3 is TGTGCCTGGAGTGCTGGGACAGGGGGAGCAGATACGCAGTATTTT.